One T cell receptor beta chain is described in this entry. Clones were read by immunoSEQ multiplex PCR, and TCRdb kept only the in-frame ones, dropping some. The repertoire includes about 7,000 clones, over 75% of them detected once, and about 73% sits in the top ten. These data are taken from a study of OX40 agonist ivuxolimab in advanced cancers. The starting material was CD4+ or CD8+ T cells sorted from blood, obtained in a trial of the OX40 agonist ivuxolimab. The clonotype originates from an adult with an advanced solid tumor such as melanoma, head and neck, liver or kidney cancer.

This CDR3 reads CARGDERDPEQFF. The DNA of the CDR3 is TGCGCCAGAGGGGACGAAAGGGATCCTGAGCAGTTCTTC. The V and J genes are TRBV10-1 and TRBJ2-1; D possibly matches TRBD1 or TRBD2 (5 bases each). The germline V gene encodes CDR1 WNHNN and CDR2 SYGVQD (reference sequence). This CDR3 spans 13 amino acids. The V gene lost 9 bases and the J gene lost 9 bases, with 18 bases spanning the gap.